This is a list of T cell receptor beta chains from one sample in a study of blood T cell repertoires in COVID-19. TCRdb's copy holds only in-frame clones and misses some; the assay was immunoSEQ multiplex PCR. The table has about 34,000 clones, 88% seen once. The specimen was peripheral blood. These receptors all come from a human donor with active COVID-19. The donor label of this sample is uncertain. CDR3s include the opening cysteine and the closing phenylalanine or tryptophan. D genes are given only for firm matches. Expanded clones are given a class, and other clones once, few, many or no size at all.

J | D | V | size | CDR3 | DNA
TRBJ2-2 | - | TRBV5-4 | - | CASSLGQSGELFF | TGTGCCAGCAGCTTGGGCCAGTCCGGGGAGCTGTTTTTT
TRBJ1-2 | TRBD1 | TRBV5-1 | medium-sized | CASSLVQGANINYGYTF | TGCGCCAGCAGCTTGGTCCAGGGGGCTAACATTAACTATGGCTACACCTTC
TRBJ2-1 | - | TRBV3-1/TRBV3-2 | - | CASSQHTISYNEQFF | TGTGCCAGCAGCCAACACACTATCTCCTACAATGAGCAGTTCTTC
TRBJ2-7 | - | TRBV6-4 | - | CASCMPGFYEQYF | TGTGCCAGTTGCATGCCAGGATTCTACGAGCAGTACTTC
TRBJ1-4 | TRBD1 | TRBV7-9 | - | CASSLGGTGDEKLFF | TGTGCCAGCAGCTTAGGGGGGACAGGAGATGAAAAACTGTTTTTT
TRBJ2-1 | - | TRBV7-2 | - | CASSLVVMSGRGYNEQFF | TGTGCCAGCAGCTTAGTGGTGATGTCCGGGCGGGGTTACAATGAGCAGTTCTTC
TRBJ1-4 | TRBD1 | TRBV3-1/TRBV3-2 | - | CASSQRTGTNEKLFF | TGTGCCAGCAGCCAACGGACAGGGACGAATGAAAAACTGTTTTTT
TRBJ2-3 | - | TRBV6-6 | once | CASSYSDSITDTQYF | TGTGCCAGCAGTTACTCGGACAGTATCACAGATACGCAGTATTTT
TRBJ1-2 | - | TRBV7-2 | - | CASSMSGGVNYGYTF | TGTGCCAGCAGCATGTCCGGGGGGGTGAACTATGGCTACACCTTC
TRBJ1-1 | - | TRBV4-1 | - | CASSLNRVNTEAFF | TGCGCCAGCAGCCTAAACAGGGTTAACACTGAAGCTTTCTTT
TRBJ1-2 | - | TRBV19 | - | CASDKQGNYGYTF | TGTGCCAGTGATAAACAGGGTAACTATGGCTACACCTTC
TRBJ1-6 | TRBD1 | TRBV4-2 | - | CASSQEPGQGDSPLHF | TGTGCCAGCAGCCAAGAGCCGGGACAGGGGGATTCACCCCTCCACTTT
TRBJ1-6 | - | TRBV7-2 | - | CASSLRRDSPLHF | TGTGCCAGCAGCTTAAGAAGAGATTCACCCCTCCACTTT
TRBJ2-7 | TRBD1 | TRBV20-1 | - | CSADRGAEQYF | TGCAGCGCCGACAGGGGGGCAGAGCAGTACTTC
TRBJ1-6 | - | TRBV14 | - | CASSQYSNSPLHF | TGTGCCAGCAGCCAATATAGTAATTCACCCCTCCACTTT
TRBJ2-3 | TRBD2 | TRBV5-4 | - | CASSLETSGGDPTDTQYF | TGTGCCAGCAGCTTGGAAACTAGCGGGGGGGATCCCACAGATACGCAGTATTTT
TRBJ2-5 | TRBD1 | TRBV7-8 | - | CASSMGQIETQYF | TGTGCCAGCAGCATGGGACAGATAGAGACCCAGTACTTC
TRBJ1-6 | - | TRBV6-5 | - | CASSNGSPLHF | TGTGCCAGCAGTAACGGTTCACCCCTCCACTTT
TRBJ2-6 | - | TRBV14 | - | CASSQAGANVLTF | TGTGCCAGCAGCCAAGCAGGGGCCAACGTCCTGACTTTC
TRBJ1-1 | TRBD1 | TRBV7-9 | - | CASSPRGQAGNTEAFF | TGTGCCAGCAGCCCTAGGGGACAGGCGGGGAACACTGAAGCTTTCTTT
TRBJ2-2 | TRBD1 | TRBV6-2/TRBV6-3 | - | CASSPPDRRETGELFF | TGTGCCAGCAGCCCCCCGGACAGGAGAGAGACCGGGGAGCTGTTTTTT
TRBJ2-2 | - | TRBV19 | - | CASSISGTLTPGELFF | TGTGCCAGTAGTATCAGCGGGACACTTACCCCCGGGGAGCTGTTTTTT
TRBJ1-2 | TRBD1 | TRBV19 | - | CASTTTGAGYTF | TGTGCCAGTACCACGACAGGGGCGGGCTACACCTTC
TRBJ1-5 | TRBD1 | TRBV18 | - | CASSSRGLQPQHF | TGTGCCAGCTCATCCAGGGGGCTTCAGCCCCAGCATTTT
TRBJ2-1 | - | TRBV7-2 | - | CASSVPGIYNEQFF | TGTGCCAGCAGCGTCCCGGGGATCTACAATGAGCAGTTCTTC
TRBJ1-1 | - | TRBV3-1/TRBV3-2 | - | CASSQDLLLNTEAFF | TGTGCCAGCAGCCAAGACCTTCTATTGAACACTGAAGCTTTCTTT
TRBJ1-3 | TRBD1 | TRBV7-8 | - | CASSLAGTGTGNTIYF | TGTGCCAGCAGCTTAGCCGGGACAGGGACAGGAAACACCATATATTTT
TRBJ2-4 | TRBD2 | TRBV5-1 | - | CASSPGPFTGGILAKNIQYF | TGCGCCAGCAGCCCTGGACCTTTTACGGGGGGTATACTAGCCAAAAACATTCAGTACTTC
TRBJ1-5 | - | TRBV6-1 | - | CASSEVTGLENQPQHF | TGTGCCAGCAGTGAAGTGACAGGCCTTGAGAATCAGCCCCAGCATTTT
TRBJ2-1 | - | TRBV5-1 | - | CASSSQAINNEQFF | TGCGCCAGCAGCTCCCAGGCCATTAACAATGAGCAGTTCTTC
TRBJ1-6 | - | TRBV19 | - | CASIRSGSDNSPLHF | TGTGCCAGTATAAGGTCGGGGTCCGATAATTCACCCCTCCACTTT
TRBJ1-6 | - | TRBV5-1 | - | CASSTGLRPSFSSYNSPLHF | TGCGCCAGCAGCACCGGACTTCGTCCGTCATTTAGCTCCTATAATTCACCCCTCCACTTT
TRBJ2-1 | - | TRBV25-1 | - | CASSEYSGTSQFF | TGTGCCAGCAGTGAATATTCTGGGACAAGTCAGTTCTTC
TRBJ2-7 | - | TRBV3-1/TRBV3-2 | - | CASSSFYEQYF | TGTGCCAGCAGTTCTTTCTACGAGCAGTACTTC
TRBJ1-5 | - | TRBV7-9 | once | CAIPPGSNQPQHF | TGTGCCATCCCACCGGGTAGCAATCAGCCCCAGCATTTT